Following are 32 T cell receptor beta chains from one sample sequenced in a study of identical twins. Each CDR3 protein is one row after TCRdb ran MiXCR on the 5' RACE reads. This table has around 680,000 distinct CDR3 sequences, approximately 9% appearing once. These sequences were also reported in another study, on yellow fever vaccine responses in identical twins.

Sequencing was carried out using PBMCs. These receptors originate from a woman younger than 30 in good health.

This clonotype has a single count. The chain couples TRBV6-5 to TRBJ2-7; no definite D call. CDR1 is MNHEY and CDR2 is SVGAGI in the germline V gene. V was cut by 6 bases and J by 5 bases, with 11 bases left in between. This CDR3 is 12 amino acids long. The CDR3 reads CASRAENHEQYF. DNA of the CDR3: TGTGCCAGCAGGGCAGAGAACCACGAGCAGTACTTC.

At least ten counts were recorded for this clonotype. The genes are TRBV12-3 or TRBV12-4 and TRBJ1-5; D ambiguous. This CDR3 has 15 amino acids. V was trimmed by 1 base and J by 7 bases, leaving 14 bases between them. Here the CDR3 reads CASSLEARTGQPQHF. The CDR3 DNA is TGTGCCAGCAGTTTAGAAGCCAGGACGGGGCAGCCCCAGCATTTT.

Only a few counts were recorded for this clonotype. V is TRBV4-3 and J is TRBJ2-7; TRBD2 aligns across 8 bases. The CDR3 totals 15 residues. The germline V gene has CDR1 LGHNA and CDR2 YSLEER. V was pared by 4 bases and J by 6 bases, with 11 bases of the junction left unmatched. This CDR3 is CASSLDTSGRAEQYF. As DNA, the CDR3 is TGCGCCAGCAGCCTAGATACTAGCGGTCGGGCCGAGCAGTACTTC.

This clonotype was observed a handful of times. V usage is TRBV10-3 and J usage is TRBJ2-3; 11 nucleotides line up with TRBD2. V lost 0 bases and J lost 7; bases outside the gene matches: 3. Germline-derived CDR1 and CDR2 are ENHRY and SYGVKD. This CDR3 contains 15 residues. In DNA form, the CDR3 reads TGTGCCATCAGTGAGTCGGCTAGCGGGAGGAATACGCAGTATTTT. Its protein product is CAISESASGRNTQYF.

V is TRBV10-2 and J is TRBJ2-3, with TRBD2 matching over 10 bases. The CDR3 runs 16 residues. The V segment lost 4 bases and the J segment 2 bases; nucleotides outside the gene matches: 6. Germline values: CDR1 WSHSY, CDR2 SAAADI. The CDR3 nucleotides are TGCGCCAGCAGTGGACCCAGCGGGGGGGCCACAGATACGCAGTATTTT. Its protein product is CASSGPSGGATDTQYF.

The sample holds many counts of this clonotype. The chain links TRBV12-3 or TRBV12-4 to TRBJ2-5; possible D gene TRBD2, 6 bases. V was cut by 3 bases and J by 4 bases, with 9 bases left in between. CDR3 size: 13 residues. The chain's CDR3 is CASSFGGRETQYF. The CDR3 nucleotides are TGTGCCAGCAGTTTCGGGGGAAGAGAGACCCAGTACTTC.

V gene TRBV11-3 combines with J gene TRBJ2-3, with TRBD2 matching 10 bases. The germline V gene has CDR1 SGHNT and CDR2 YENEEA. The V gene end was trimmed by 2 bases and the J gene end by 6 bases; junction bases not matched to a gene: 8. The CDR3 spans 16 residues. This CDR3 reads CASSLSQRGGADTQYF. DNA of the CDR3: TGTGCCAGCAGCTTAAGTCAGCGGGGGGGCGCGGATACGCAGTATTTT.

This clonotype turned up a few times. The V gene is TRBV27, the J gene TRBJ1-2; the match to TRBD1 covers 7 bases. The CDR3 length is 12 residues. Trimming removed 11 bases from V and 2 bases from J; junction bases left unmatched: 5. Looked up from germline, CDR1 is MNHEY and CDR2 is SMNVEV (reference sequence). CDR3 residues: CASATGNYGYTF. CDR3 coding DNA: TGTGCCTCAGCGACAGGGAACTATGGCTACACCTTC.

This clonotype was seen only a few times. The chain joins TRBV9 to TRBJ2-3, with D possibly matching TRBD1 (5 bases). The V end was cut by 0 bases, the J end by 3 bases, with 11 bases between. In germline, CDR1 is SGDLS, CDR2 YYNGEE. The CDR3 length is 15 residues. The CDR3 is CASSVGTGVTDTQYF. CDR3 DNA: TGTGCCAGCAGCGTAGGTACAGGAGTGACAGATACGCAGTATTTT.

DNA of the CDR3: TGCAGTGCAAGCGCGCGGAGGGGAAGCACAGATACGCAGTATTTT. Translating gives CSASARRGSTDTQYF. The V gene is TRBV20-1, the J gene TRBJ2-3; D possibly corresponds to TRBD2 (6 bases). Germline CDR1 and CDR2: DFQATT and SNEGSKA (reference sequence). The CDR3 sequence is 15 residues long. V lost 6 bases, J lost 0 bases, and 16 bases lay in between.

This clonotype was recorded at least ten times. The chain joins TRBV18 to TRBJ2-7; D gene ambiguous. V dropped 0 bases and J dropped 5 bases, with 11 bases sitting between them. This CDR3 is 14 amino acids long. CDR1 and CDR2 from the germline V gene are KGHSH and LQKENI. The CDR3 reads CASSPPHQRNEQYF. The CDR3 DNA reads TGTGCCAGCTCACCACCTCACCAGAGGAACGAGCAGTACTTC.

This clonotype was counted a few times. The chain joins TRBV7-9 to TRBJ2-3, with 9 bases identical to TRBD2. Trimming at V came to 5 bases and at J to 2 bases, leaving 8 bases not matched to a gene. The CDR3 covers 16 residues. Per germline, CDR1 SEHNR and CDR2 FQNEAQ (reference sequence). The DNA of the CDR3 is TGTGCCAGCAGCACCCTCGCGGGGGGGATCACAGATACGCAGTATTTT. It encodes CASSTLAGGITDTQYF. The full variable domain, its missing parts supplied by reference TRBV7-9 and TRBJ2-3, is DTGVSQNPRHKITKRGQNVTFRCDPISEHNRLYWYRQTLGQGPEFLTYFQNEAQLEKSRLLSDRFSAERPKGSFSTLEIQRTEQGDSAMYLCASSTLAGGITDTQYFGPGTRLTVL.

The chain employs TRBV6-5 and TRBJ2-3, with TRBD2 matching over 9 bases. Unmatched junction bases numbered 3, after V lost 0 bases and J lost 2 bases. The CDR3 runs 16 residues. Germline V gene lookup returns CDR1 MNHEY and CDR2 SVGAGI. Here the CDR3 reads CASSYSTSGDTDTQYF. The CDR3 DNA follows: TGTGCCAGCAGTTACTCGACTAGCGGAGACACAGATACGCAGTATTTT.

This clonotype was seen repeatedly, ten times or more. This sequence joins TRBV29-1 and TRBJ2-2; 9 nucleotides line up with TRBD1. The trim removed 1 base at V and 7 bases at J, leaving 7 bases unmatched. The CDR3 runs 15 residues. CDR1 and CDR2 (germline): SQVTM, ANQGSEA. CDR3 in DNA: TGCAGCGTTGAAGTCCCACAGGGGGCGGTCGGGGAGCTGTTTTTT. This translates into CSVEVPQGAVGELFF.

The genes are TRBV11-2 and TRBJ2-7; no reliable D call. V shed 1 base and J shed 2 bases, with 6 bases lying between them. Germline assignment: CDR1 SGHAT and CDR2 FQNNGV. The CDR3 consists of 13 residues. The CDR3 protein is CASSLAPPYEQYF. The CDR3 DNA reads as TGTGCCAGCAGCTTAGCGCCCCCCTACGAGCAGTACTTC.

There are a few counts of this clonotype. The chain is built from TRBV20-1 and TRBJ1-1, with a tentative D call TRBD1 (5 bases). Germline CDR1 reads DFQATT; CDR2 reads SNEGSKA (reference sequence). Trimming removed 1 base at V and 4 bases at J, with 13 bases between. CDR3 length: 14 residues. CDR3 region: CSARVVGAATEAFF. The CDR3 DNA is TGCAGTGCTAGAGTAGTAGGGGCGGCCACTGAAGCTTTCTTT.

This clonotype has a count of ten or more. This chain joins TRBV12-3 or TRBV12-4 and TRBJ1-1; the D is unclear. The length of the CDR3 is 15 residues. Trimming cost V 3 bases and J 0 bases, with 11 bases left between them. CDR3 coding DNA: TGTGCCAGCAGTTTTGTCAGATTCATGAACACTGAAGCTTTCTTT. Its protein product is CASSFVRFMNTEAFF.

V usage is TRBV20-1 and J usage is TRBJ1-1, with a weak D call TRBD1 (5 bases). Germline V gene sequence: CDR1 DFQATT, CDR2 SNEGSKA (reference sequence). Trimming shortened V by 5 bases and J by 4 bases, and 11 bases separated the two germline ends. The CDR3 runs to 12 residues. This CDR3 reads CSADRQITEAFF. CDR3 coding DNA: TGCAGTGCTGATAGACAGATCACTGAAGCTTTCTTT.

The rearrangement joins TRBV28 to TRBJ2-7; 12 bases fit TRBD2. CDR1 and CDR2 (germline): MDHEN, SYDVKM. V trimming: 3 bases; J trimming: 6 bases; junction bases outside the gene matches: 6. This CDR3 comprises 15 residues. CDR3 residues: CASSLLTSGRPEQYF. In DNA, the CDR3 is TGTGCCAGCAGTTTGCTGACTAGCGGGAGACCCGAGCAGTACTTC.

This clonotype was recorded a few times. The V gene is TRBV28, the J gene TRBJ2-1; unclear D gene. The CDR3 runs 13 residues. Looked up from germline, CDR1 is MDHEN and CDR2 is SYDVKM. The V end lost 2 bases, the J end lost 4 bases, and 6 bases lay between the germline ends. The CDR3 bases are TGTGCCAGCAGTTTAGAAAAGTACAATGAGCAGTTCTTC. Its protein product is CASSLEKYNEQFF.

This clonotype was counted only a few times. The chain has TRBV20-1 and TRBJ2-7; TRBD1 is a possible D gene (5 bases). Trimming took 7 bases from V and 5 from J, leaving 12 bases between them. The CDR3 extends over 11 amino acids. Per the germline V gene, CDR1 is DFQATT and CDR2 is SNEGSKA (reference sequence). This CDR3 is CSVSEGDEQYF. CDR3 in DNA: TGCAGTGTATCCGAAGGGGACGAGCAGTACTTC.

This rearrangement joins TRBV28 to TRBJ1-2; possible D gene TRBD1, 5 bases. CDR3 length: 13 residues. The germline V and J ends were trimmed by 4 bases and 3 bases, with 9 bases remaining between them. The germline gives CDR1 MDHEN, CDR2 SYDVKM. CDR3 protein: CASSSQTDYGYTF. In nucleotides, the CDR3 is TGTGCCAGCAGTTCGCAGACAGACTATGGCTACACCTTC.

The CDR3 loop reads CASSAEPVFSYEQYF. CDR3 coding DNA: TGTGCCAGCAGCGCAGAACCCGTTTTCTCCTACGAGCAGTACTTC. This chain uses TRBV14 with TRBJ2-7, with no clear D. Germline V gene lookup returns CDR1 SGHDN and CDR2 FVKESK. V lost 5 bases, J lost 0 bases, and 14 bases lay in between. This CDR3 spans 15 amino acids.

The chain has TRBV6-2 or TRBV6-3 and TRBJ2-1; 12 bases line up with TRBD2. CDR1 and CDR2 (germline): MNHEY, SVGEGT. The CDR3 is 18 residues long. J lost 0 bases, V lost 2 bases, and 5 bases had no gene match. Written as DNA, the CDR3 is TGTGCCAGCAGTTACGCTAGCGGGAGGGTAAGCTCCTACAATGAGCAGTTCTTC. This gives the protein CASSYASGRVSSYNEQFF.

The table lists this clonotype with many counts. CDR3 in amino acids: CASNLATRNTEAFF. The CDR3 DNA is TGCGCCAGCAACCTAGCAACACGGAACACTGAAGCTTTCTTT. The genes are TRBV5-1 and TRBJ1-1; D unclear. Trimming removed 6 bases at V and 1 base at J, with 13 bases between. The CDR3 sequence is 14 residues long. Per the germline V gene, CDR1 is SGHRS and CDR2 is YFSETQ. The variable domain in full, with the rest retrieved from reference TRBV5-1 and TRBJ1-1, is KAGVTQTPRYLIKTRGQQVTLSCSPISGHRSVSWYQQTPGQGLQFLFEYFSETQRNKGNFPGRFSGRQFSNSRSEMNVSTLELGDSALYLCASNLATRNTEAFFGQGTRLTVV.

This clonotype was counted only a few times. The genes are TRBV12-3 or TRBV12-4 and TRBJ1-2; 8 bases fit TRBD1. V shed 4 bases and J 5 bases; nucleotides not matched to a gene: 6. This CDR3 is 14 amino acids long. CDR3 DNA sequence: TGTGCCAGCAGTTCCCCGGACAGGGCATATGGCTACACCTTC. This codes for CASSSPDRAYGYTF.

This clonotype has at least ten counts. The chain couples TRBV27 to TRBJ2-1; 11 nucleotides agree with TRBD2. The CDR3 loop spans 15 amino acids. Germline loops: CDR1 MNHEY, CDR2 SMNVEV (reference sequence). After removal of 1 base from V and 9 bases from J, the junction contained 5 bases not matched to a gene. The CDR3 loop reads CASSLLAGGVGEQFF. The CDR3 DNA reads as TGTGCCAGCAGTTTATTAGCGGGAGGGGTGGGTGAGCAGTTCTTC.

This clonotype showed up just a few times. The chain has TRBV10-1 and TRBJ2-5; 8 nucleotides agree with TRBD2. This CDR3 comprises 13 residues. Germline CDR1 and CDR2: WNHNN and SYGVQD (reference sequence). J lost 3 bases, V lost 5 bases, and 2 bases had no gene match. The CDR3 region has the DNA TGCGCCAGCAGTATGACTAGCGAAGAGACCCAGTACTTC. Translated: CASSMTSEETQYF.

This chain connects TRBV6-1 to TRBJ2-7; 7 bases are shared with TRBD1. Germline V CDR1 and CDR2: MNHNS, SASEGT. J lost 8 bases, V lost 5 bases, and 15 bases had no gene match. The length of the CDR3 is 15 residues. The CDR3 DNA is TGTGCCAGCAGTCGGGACAGACCGGGCCTCTTGCAGCAGTACTTC. The encoded protein is CASSRDRPGLLQQYF.

This clonotype was picked up many times. The CDR3 loop reads CAASEFSMNTEAFF. In DNA, the CDR3 is TGTGCCGCTTCCGAGTTTTCCATGAACACTGAAGCTTTCTTT. The chain has TRBV10-3 and TRBJ1-1; D unclear. The V gene's germline CDR1 is ENHRY and CDR2 SYGVKD. Trimming removed 11 bases at V and 0 bases at J, with 16 bases between. The CDR3 length is 14 residues.

This clonotype occurred a few times. This CDR3 is CASSQRTIKDTQYF. The DNA of the CDR3 is TGTGCCAGCAGCCAACGAACTATCAAGGATACGCAGTATTTT. The chain has TRBV3-1 and TRBJ2-3; D not certain. The V gene lost 2 bases and the J gene lost 6 bases, with 12 bases spanning the gap. The germline CDR1 and CDR2 sequences are LGHDT and YNNKEL (reference sequence). This CDR3 contains 14 residues.

This clonotype has just a few counts. The chain carries TRBV6-1 and TRBJ1-1; D ambiguous. Germline V gene sequence: CDR1 MNHNS, CDR2 SASEGT. The CDR3 runs to 14 residues. The V and J ends lost 3 bases and 0 bases respectively, with 8 bases between them. The DNA for the CDR3 is TGTGCCAGCAGTGACCGATTCTTGAACACTGAAGCTTTCTTT. Protein: CASSDRFLNTEAFF.